These T cell receptor beta chains were read from a single sample in a study of shared clonotypes between healthy human individuals. Method: immunoSEQ multiplex PCR; TCRdb's copy keeps in-frame clones and lacks some. The profile shows 600,000 to 750,000 clones, about nine tenths of them singletons. Sequencing used memory CD8+ T cells from PBMCs. The receptors derive from a man aged 18 to 29 in good health. Some clones in this sample may be carry-over from other donors' samples. Both conserved end residues are part of each CDR3. The D gene is left open where the match is weak.

d_gene: -; v_gene: TRBV14; CDR3aa: CASSQGASSYEQYF
d_gene: -; v_gene: TRBV5-4; CDR3aa: CASSLGQTTDTQYF
d_gene: TRBD1; v_gene: TRBV5-8; CDR3aa: CASSRGVTGDSGANVLTF
d_gene: -; v_gene: TRBV5-4; CDR3aa: CASSLARERGETQYF
d_gene: -; v_gene: TRBV7-9; CDR3aa: CASSLIGGRGWDKNIQYF
d_gene: -; v_gene: TRBV19; CDR3aa: CASSIVLAGELFF
d_gene: TRBD2; v_gene: TRBV28; CDR3aa: CASSSLAEYYEQYF
d_gene: -; v_gene: TRBV6-5; CDR3aa: CASSYNVAGNTIYF
d_gene: TRBD1; v_gene: TRBV2; CDR3aa: CASSDPRTGLPGYTF
d_gene: TRBD2; v_gene: TRBV29-1; CDR3aa: CSVELAGGPSYEQYF
d_gene: TRBD1; v_gene: TRBV6-4; CDR3aa: CASKPGQGAYNEQFF
d_gene: TRBD1; v_gene: TRBV7-8; CDR3aa: CASSSSTGLYGEAFF
d_gene: -; v_gene: TRBV20-1; CDR3aa: CSATLPPRWFF
d_gene: -; v_gene: TRBV28; CDR3aa: CASSRIYSTDTQYF
d_gene: -; v_gene: TRBV9; CDR3aa: CASSVDGGGTKTQYF
d_gene: -; v_gene: TRBV2; CDR3aa: CATWGVMGDYGYTF
d_gene: -; v_gene: TRBV27; CDR3aa: CASLGGNGYTF
d_gene: -; v_gene: TRBV27; CDR3aa: CASSLRGERQPQHF
d_gene: -; v_gene: TRBV6-5; CDR3aa: CASSYRDGDEQYF
d_gene: TRBD1; v_gene: TRBV19; CDR3aa: CASRNFGQGAGELFF
d_gene: TRBD2; v_gene: TRBV4-2; CDR3aa: CASSQDLGAGSPTYEQYF
d_gene: -; v_gene: TRBV2; CDR3aa: CASSEALSYGANVLTF
d_gene: TRBD2; v_gene: TRBV10-3; CDR3aa: CAITGLVSGELFF
d_gene: -; v_gene: TRBV7-2; CDR3aa: CASSLALTGKGGNTIYF
d_gene: -; v_gene: TRBV14; CDR3aa: CASSPAHRVEAFF
d_gene: TRBD1; v_gene: TRBV28; CDR3aa: CASSLFGTGAYEQYF
d_gene: TRBD1; v_gene: TRBV2; CDR3aa: CASSTGVALDGYTF
d_gene: -; v_gene: TRBV27; CDR3aa: CASWGVATNEKLFF
d_gene: -; v_gene: TRBV28; CDR3aa: CASSSSGLPGEQYF
d_gene: -; v_gene: TRBV2; CDR3aa: CASREGGSDRHEAFF
d_gene: TRBD2; v_gene: TRBV9; CDR3aa: CASSVRAGGIYNEQFF
d_gene: -; v_gene: TRBV18; CDR3aa: CASSPPGFSGLFTDTQYF
d_gene: -; v_gene: TRBV6-1; CDR3aa: CATREETQYF